Below, 32 T cell receptor beta chains from the same sample are listed, as sequenced in a study of T cells in women clearing cervical HPV infection (dated by TCRdb to between 2017 and 2018). The library was generated by the immunoSEQ multiplex PCR assay. TCRdb carries this immuneACCESS record with in-frame sequences only. Its versions omit some clonotypes, under half of them owing to an unresolved V gene in the studies checked, with the rest unexplained. The sample table holds about 27,000 clones. 20% to 25% of the sample goes to the ten largest clones. Sequences were obtained from blood buffy coat. The receptors shown here come from a woman aged 18 to 69 with a cervical HPV16 infection that either progressed to CIN3+ or cleared (not recorded which).

Worth noting for this clone: The missing CDR3 end, 3 residues past where the read stops, is filled in from the germline J gene. The V call is TRBV20-1, the J call TRBJ1-5; 12 nucleotides align to TRBD1. Germline assignment: CDR1 DFQATT and CDR2 SNEGSKA (reference sequence). This CDR3 spans 18 amino acids. With 5 bases clipped from V and 0 bases from J, the junction kept 11 bases outside the gene matches. The CDR3 here is CSAWKGTGGRYSNQPQHF. The CDR3 bases that were read are TGCAGTGCTTGGAAAGGGACAGGGGGCCGGTATAGCAATCAGCCC.

Of note for this clone: The CDR3 goes on 3 residues after the read ends, and that part is filled in from the germline J gene. This chain uses TRBV5-1 with TRBJ2-5, with 9 bases matching TRBD1. The germline CDR1 and CDR2 sequences are SGHRS and YFSETQ. V lost 7 bases and J lost 7; bases outside the gene matches: 11. This CDR3 has 14 amino acids. The CDR3 loop is CASSVGTGTGTQYF. Incomplete CDR3 DNA: TGCGCCAGCTCCGTCGGGACAGGGACGGGGACC.

Comment on this clone: Read coverage stops 3 residues before the CDR3 terminus; the germline J gene supplies the remainder. The J gene is TRBJ2-1, the V gene TRBV15, with 8 bases identical to TRBD2. There are 15 residues in the CDR3. Germline V CDR1 and CDR2: LNHNV, YYDKDF (reference sequence). V shed 3 bases and J 3 bases; nucleotides not matched to a gene: 4. CDR3: CATSSSGTYYNEQFF. The part of the CDR3 DNA that was read is TGTGCCACCAGCAGTAGCGGGACGTACTACAATGAG.

About this clone: The read gets to within 3 residues of the CDR3 end, and the germline J gene fills in the rest. V is TRBV27 and J is TRBJ2-1, with TRBD1 matching over 10 bases. The CDR3 runs 16 residues. The germline V gene has CDR1 MNHEY and CDR2 SMNVEV (reference sequence). V shed 6 bases, J shed 3 bases, and the junction held 8 bases outside the gene matches. The DNA read from the CDR3 is TGTGCCAGCAGATCTCAGAGGACAGGGGGCTACAATGAG. It codes for CASRSQRTGGYNE. The full CDR3 protein reads CASRSQRTGGYNEQFF.

CDR3 in amino acids: CSVEPRARVRYNEQFF. CDR3 bases read: TGCAGCGTTGAACCTCGGGCGCGGGTCCGATACAATGAG. The chain uses TRBV29-1 and TRBJ2-1; weak D call: TRBD2 (5 bases). The sequence runs out 3 residues before the end of the CDR3; the remainder is reconstructed from the germline J gene. CDR1 and CDR2 from the germline V gene are SQVTM and ANQGSEA. Trimming cost V 2 bases and J 4 bases, with 18 bases left between them. The CDR3 totals 16 residues.

Concerning this clone itself: With the read ending 3 residues before the CDR3 end, the germline J gene is used to fill in that end. V usage is TRBV5-1 and J usage is TRBJ2-2; the D is unclear. CDR3 size: 17 residues. Looked up from germline, CDR1 is SGHRS and CDR2 is YFSETQ. V gave up 1 base and J gave up 3 bases, with 16 bases separating them. The CDR3 here is CASSLTFTIVYTGELFF. The covered CDR3 bases are TGCGCCAGCAGCTTGACCTTTACTATCGTCTACACCGGGGAG.

As to this clone: The read gets to within 3 residues of the CDR3 end, and the germline J gene fills in the rest. The chain has TRBV25-1 and TRBJ2-7, with 9 bases lining up with TRBD2. V dropped 1 base and J dropped 1; count of bases not matched to a gene: 5. Per germline, CDR1 MGHDK and CDR2 SYGVNS. The CDR3 length is 16 residues. The chain's CDR3 is CASSESRTSVSYEQYF. The CDR3 bases that were read are TGTGCCAGCAGTGAATCTAGGACTAGCGTTTCCTACGAG.

Comments on this clone: The CDR3 end falls 3 residues outside the read, so it is completed with the germline J gene. The V call is TRBV28, the J call TRBJ1-1; D ambiguous. Trimming removed 10 bases at V and 1 base at J, with 19 bases between. This CDR3 has 15 amino acids. Germline CDR1 and CDR2: MDHEN and SYDVKM. CDR3 loop: CATNGRVGRNTEAFF. CDR3 DNA, as far as it was read: TGTGCCACCAACGGGCGGGTGGGGAGGAACACTGAA.

Worth noting for this clone: The read terminates 3 residues before the CDR3 end, so the remaining end is supplied by the germline J gene. This chain joins TRBV29-1 and TRBJ2-7, with 7 bases identical to TRBD2. The J segment lost 5 bases and the V segment lost 2 bases, leaving 12 bases of the junction unmatched. The germline V gene has CDR1 SQVTM and CDR2 ANQGSEA. The CDR3 consists of 15 residues. The CDR3 loop reads CSVELTGTTNHEQYF. Incomplete CDR3 DNA: TGCAGCGTTGAACTTACCGGGACTACCAACCACGAG.

About this clone: The read terminates 3 residues ahead of where the CDR3 ends, so the germline J gene completes it. The chain uses TRBV7-3 and TRBJ2-1; unclear D gene. This CDR3 comprises 13 residues. The V end lost 6 bases, the J end lost 5 bases, and 11 bases lay between the germline ends. Germline V gene data show CDR1 as SGHTA and CDR2 as FQGTGA. The chain's CDR3 is CASRLTPNNEQFF. The sequenced CDR3 bases are TGTGCCAGCAGGCTTACACCAAACAATGAG.

To note about this clone: From the germline J gene comes the end of the CDR3, since the read stops 3 residues before it. The V gene is TRBV29-1, the J gene TRBJ2-3, with D perhaps TRBD1 (5 bases). The CDR3 is 12 residues long. Looked up from germline, CDR1 is SQVTM and CDR2 is ANQGSEA. The part of the CDR3 DNA that was read is TGCAGCGTTATAAGGACACAAGAGACG. Translated: CSVIRTQET. The whole CDR3 reads CSVIRTQETQYF.

For this clone: The read finishes 3 residues shy of the CDR3 end, and the germline J gene is used to complete it. The chain employs TRBV12-3 or TRBV12-4 and TRBJ2-7; the D gene is possibly TRBD2 (5 bases). The CDR3 contains 15 residues. The V and J ends lost 10 bases and 3 bases respectively, with 22 bases between them. The CDR3: CAIEANPGGFYEQYF. CDR3 bases read: TGTGCCATCGAGGCTAATCCGGGCGGGTTCTACGAG.

In regard to this clone: The CDR3 is cut off 3 residues early in the read; its end comes from the germline J gene. J is TRBJ2-3 and V is TRBV19; 8 bases align to TRBD2. The CDR3 extends over 14 amino acids. Germline values: CDR1 LNHDA, CDR2 SQIVND (reference sequence). The CDR3 protein is CASSSGISGETQYF. The sequenced part of the CDR3 DNA is TGTGCCAGTAGTTCCGGGATTAGCGGGGAGACG.

As to this clone: Read sequence stops 3 residues before the CDR3 end, and the germline J gene provides the missing end. V gene TRBV11-1 combines with J gene TRBJ2-3; TRBD2 might be the D (6 bases). Germline V gene sequence: CDR1 SGHAT, CDR2 FQDESV (reference sequence). The CDR3 runs 13 residues. The CDR3: CASSSRLVETQYF. CDR3 DNA, as far as it was read: TGTGCCAGCAGTTCCAGACTAGTGGAGACG.

Comments on this clone: The CDR3 is cut off 3 residues early in the read; its end comes from the germline J gene. This chain uses TRBV7-3 with TRBJ2-3; a weak D match, TRBD2 (7 bases). Germline V gene lookup returns CDR1 SGHTA and CDR2 FQGTGA. V was trimmed by 6 bases and J by 6 bases, leaving 19 bases between them. The CDR3 totals 15 residues. The CDR3 DNA, read in part, is TGTGCCAGCAGTCCTCTGGGGGGGCCGTACGATACG. It codes for CASSPLGGPYDT. The CDR3 in its entirety is CASSPLGGPYDTQYF.

The sequenced CDR3 bases are TGTGCCAGCAGACGAAGCCGGGGGATAGCGGAGCAAGAGACG. It is translated as CASRRSRGIAEQET. The complete CDR3 sequence is CASRRSRGIAEQETQYF. This chain joins TRBV2 and TRBJ2-3; possible D gene TRBD2, 6 bases. Read sequence stops 3 residues before the CDR3 end, and the germline J gene provides the missing end. The CDR3 is 17 residues long. Germline CDR1 SNHLY, CDR2 FYNNEI.

With respect to this clone: The read halts 3 residues ahead of the CDR3 end, with the missing end drawn from the germline J gene. The gene calls are TRBV12-3 or TRBV12-4 and TRBJ2-3, with 13 bases that match TRBD2. The CDR3 spans 15 residues. Losses at the gene ends were 8 bases for V and 3 bases for J; bases not matched to a gene: 5. CDR3 in amino acids: CASSTSGRGTDTQYF. The sequenced part of the CDR3 DNA is TGTGCCAGCTCAACTAGCGGGAGGGGAACAGATACG.

Note on this clone: From the germline J gene comes the end of the CDR3, since the read stops 3 residues before it. The J gene is TRBJ2-5, the V gene TRBV7-2, with D unclear. The CDR3 is 12 residues long. Germline loops: CDR1 SGHTA, CDR2 FQGNSA. Trimming stripped 2 bases from V and 5 bases from J, with 6 bases between. The part of the CDR3 DNA that was read is TGTGCCAGCAGCTTACTCGGGGAGACC. Translating gives CASSLLGET. In full, the CDR3 reads CASSLLGETQYF.

A word on this clone: The read gets to within 3 residues of the CDR3 end, and the germline J gene fills in the rest. The chain is built from TRBV5-6 and TRBJ2-7; no definite D call. This CDR3 is 13 amino acids long. Per the germline V gene, CDR1 is SGHDT and CDR2 is YYEEEE. The V and J ends lost 0 bases and 3 bases respectively, with 7 bases between them. The CDR3 here is CASSLGLGYEQYF. CDR3 bases read: TGTGCCAGCAGCTTGGGGCTAGGCTACGAG.

About this clone: The read ends 3 residues early relative to the CDR3; the germline J gene fills the gap. This chain links TRBV6-2 or TRBV6-3 with TRBJ1-5; 7 bases are a match to TRBD1. J lost 3 bases, V lost 5 bases, and 10 bases had no gene match. The CDR3 is made up of 16 amino acids. Germline CDR1 and CDR2: MNHEY and SVGEGT. CDR3 region: CASSQHRDSYNQPQHF. Incomplete CDR3 DNA: TGTGCCAGCAGTCAGCACCGGGACAGCTACAATCAGCCC.

As for this clone: The read comes to an end 3 residues before the CDR3 does, leaving the germline J gene to fill in the end. The chain uses TRBV19 and TRBJ1-3; no firm D call. This CDR3 is 17 amino acids long. CDR1 is LNHDA, CDR2 SQIVND, per germline (reference sequence). V lost 5 bases and J 0 bases, leaving 17 bases between the germline ends. The CDR3 loop reads CASSGVLLTHSGNTIYF. The sequenced part of the CDR3 DNA is TGTGCCAGTAGTGGTGTCTTGTTGACTCACTCTGGAAACACC.

As to this clone: The CDR3 end falls 3 residues outside the read, so it is completed with the germline J gene. This sequence joins TRBV20-1 and TRBJ2-3; the D gene is possibly TRBD1 (5 bases). The CDR3 covers 12 residues. Germline CDR1 DFQATT, CDR2 SNEGSKA (reference sequence). The CDR3 bases that were read are TGCAGTGCGGGTTGGGGCAAAAAGACG. As protein: CSAGWGKKT. The whole CDR3 protein is CSAGWGKKTQYF.

In regard to this clone: The missing CDR3 end, 3 residues past where the read stops, is filled in from the germline J gene. The genes are TRBV11-3 and TRBJ2-5, with D uncertain. Germline V CDR1 and CDR2: SGHNT, YENEEA. Trimming cost V 5 bases and J 2 bases, with 12 bases left between them. The CDR3 runs to 14 residues. CDR3 in amino acids: CASSPYTTQETQYF. Partial CDR3 DNA: TGTGCCAGCAGCCCATATACTACTCAAGAGACC.

Remarks on this clone: The CDR3 goes on 3 residues after the read ends, and that part is filled in from the germline J gene. The chain links TRBV11-3 to TRBJ1-1; TRBD1 is a possible D gene (6 bases). CDR1 SGHNT and CDR2 YENEEA come from the germline V gene. V gave up 3 bases and J gave up 4 bases, with 15 bases separating them. This CDR3 contains 15 residues. The CDR3: CASSFGGTGSTEAFF. Incomplete CDR3 DNA: TGTGCCAGCAGCTTTGGGGGCACTGGGAGCACTGAA.

With regard to this clone: The read comes to an end 3 residues before the CDR3 does, leaving the germline J gene to fill in the end. The chain is built from TRBV9 and TRBJ2-7; D ambiguous. The CDR3 sequence is 14 residues long. The V and J ends lost 1 base and 0 bases respectively, with 8 bases between them. Germline V gene lookup returns CDR1 SGDLS and CDR2 YYNGEE. CDR3 sequence reads: CASSVSTASYEQYF. The CDR3 bases that were read are TGTGCCAGCAGCGTATCTACAGCCTCCTACGAG.

To note about this clone: The read ends 3 residues early relative to the CDR3; the germline J gene fills the gap. V gene TRBV7-8 combines with J gene TRBJ1-2; a weak D match, TRBD1 (6 bases). Germline CDR1 and CDR2: SGHVS and FQNEAQ. The CDR3 is 13 amino acids. V lost 3 bases and J lost 6, with 11 bases in between. CDR3 residues: CASSFIRGDGYTF. CDR3 DNA (partial): TGTGCCAGCAGCTTTATCAGGGGCGATGGC.

To note about this clone: The sequenced fragment ends 3 residues before the CDR3 boundary, so the rest is inferred from the germline J gene. This rearrangement joins TRBV19 to TRBJ1-5; D is perhaps TRBD1 (6 bases). This CDR3 is built from 15 residues. V was trimmed by 9 bases and J by 7 bases, leaving 22 bases between them. The germline V gene has CDR1 LNHDA and CDR2 SQIVND (reference sequence). This CDR3 is CASHRRGASRQPQHF. The sequenced CDR3 bases are TGTGCCAGCCATCGACGGGGGGCGTCTCGGCAGCCC.

On this clone: The read is 3 residues too short to cover the CDR3 end, so that end is filled in from the germline J gene. This sequence joins TRBV11-3 and TRBJ1-4, with 7 nucleotides matching TRBD1. The V segment lost 0 bases and the J segment 3 bases; nucleotides outside the gene matches: 1. Germline CDR1 SGHNT, CDR2 YENEEA. The CDR3 sequence is 15 residues long. Partial CDR3 DNA: TGTGCCAGCAGCTTAGAGGGACAGCCTAATGAAAAA. Amino acid sequence: CASSLEGQPNEK. The whole CDR3 sequence is CASSLEGQPNEKLFF.

Comment on this clone: The read terminates 3 residues before the CDR3 end, so the remaining end is supplied by the germline J gene. The chain carries TRBV2 and TRBJ2-5; 8 nucleotides align to TRBD1. Per the germline V gene, CDR1 is SNHLY and CDR2 is FYNNEI. The CDR3 length is 17 residues. V lost 8 bases and J lost 5; bases outside the gene matches: 19. The sequenced part of the CDR3 DNA is TGTGCCAGCGGAAAATCGACCTCGGGGACAGGCGGCGAGACC. It yields the protein CASGKSTSGTGGET. The CDR3 reads in full as CASGKSTSGTGGETQYF.

As to this clone: With the read ending 3 residues before the CDR3 end, the germline J gene is used to fill in that end. The V gene is TRBV30, the J gene TRBJ2-3; D gene uncertain. CDR3 length: 13 residues. CDR1 is GTSNPN, CDR2 SVGIG, per germline (reference sequence). Trimming left V 0 bases short and J 1 base short, with 5 bases between. The DNA read from the CDR3 is TGTGCCTGGAGTGTACGGGGCACAGATACG. It is translated as CAWSVRGTDT. The whole CDR3 protein is CAWSVRGTDTQYF.

As regards this clone: The missing CDR3 end, 3 residues past where the read stops, is filled in from the germline J gene. V and J are TRBV24-1 and TRBJ2-5; TRBD2 matches at 10 bases. V shed 1 base and J 5 bases; nucleotides not matched to a gene: 9. The CDR3 totals 17 residues. The V gene's germline CDR1 is KGHDR and CDR2 SFDVKD. This CDR3 is CATSDFGSGRAFETQYF. CDR3 DNA, as far as it was read: TGTGCCACCAGTGATTTTGGGAGCGGGAGGGCCTTTGAGACC.

Remarks on this clone: The CDR3 end lies 3 residues beyond the end of the read and is filled in from the germline J gene. V usage is TRBV9 and J usage is TRBJ2-7; TRBD2 agrees at 8 bases. V was clipped by 3 bases and J by 2 bases; unmatched bases: 4. The CDR3 is 14 amino acids. Germline-derived CDR1 and CDR2 are SGDLS and YYNGEE. The part of the CDR3 DNA that was read is TGTGCCAGCAGCGCCCTAGCGGGCCCCTACGAG. The encoded protein is CASSALAGPYE. The whole CDR3 is CASSALAGPYEQYF.